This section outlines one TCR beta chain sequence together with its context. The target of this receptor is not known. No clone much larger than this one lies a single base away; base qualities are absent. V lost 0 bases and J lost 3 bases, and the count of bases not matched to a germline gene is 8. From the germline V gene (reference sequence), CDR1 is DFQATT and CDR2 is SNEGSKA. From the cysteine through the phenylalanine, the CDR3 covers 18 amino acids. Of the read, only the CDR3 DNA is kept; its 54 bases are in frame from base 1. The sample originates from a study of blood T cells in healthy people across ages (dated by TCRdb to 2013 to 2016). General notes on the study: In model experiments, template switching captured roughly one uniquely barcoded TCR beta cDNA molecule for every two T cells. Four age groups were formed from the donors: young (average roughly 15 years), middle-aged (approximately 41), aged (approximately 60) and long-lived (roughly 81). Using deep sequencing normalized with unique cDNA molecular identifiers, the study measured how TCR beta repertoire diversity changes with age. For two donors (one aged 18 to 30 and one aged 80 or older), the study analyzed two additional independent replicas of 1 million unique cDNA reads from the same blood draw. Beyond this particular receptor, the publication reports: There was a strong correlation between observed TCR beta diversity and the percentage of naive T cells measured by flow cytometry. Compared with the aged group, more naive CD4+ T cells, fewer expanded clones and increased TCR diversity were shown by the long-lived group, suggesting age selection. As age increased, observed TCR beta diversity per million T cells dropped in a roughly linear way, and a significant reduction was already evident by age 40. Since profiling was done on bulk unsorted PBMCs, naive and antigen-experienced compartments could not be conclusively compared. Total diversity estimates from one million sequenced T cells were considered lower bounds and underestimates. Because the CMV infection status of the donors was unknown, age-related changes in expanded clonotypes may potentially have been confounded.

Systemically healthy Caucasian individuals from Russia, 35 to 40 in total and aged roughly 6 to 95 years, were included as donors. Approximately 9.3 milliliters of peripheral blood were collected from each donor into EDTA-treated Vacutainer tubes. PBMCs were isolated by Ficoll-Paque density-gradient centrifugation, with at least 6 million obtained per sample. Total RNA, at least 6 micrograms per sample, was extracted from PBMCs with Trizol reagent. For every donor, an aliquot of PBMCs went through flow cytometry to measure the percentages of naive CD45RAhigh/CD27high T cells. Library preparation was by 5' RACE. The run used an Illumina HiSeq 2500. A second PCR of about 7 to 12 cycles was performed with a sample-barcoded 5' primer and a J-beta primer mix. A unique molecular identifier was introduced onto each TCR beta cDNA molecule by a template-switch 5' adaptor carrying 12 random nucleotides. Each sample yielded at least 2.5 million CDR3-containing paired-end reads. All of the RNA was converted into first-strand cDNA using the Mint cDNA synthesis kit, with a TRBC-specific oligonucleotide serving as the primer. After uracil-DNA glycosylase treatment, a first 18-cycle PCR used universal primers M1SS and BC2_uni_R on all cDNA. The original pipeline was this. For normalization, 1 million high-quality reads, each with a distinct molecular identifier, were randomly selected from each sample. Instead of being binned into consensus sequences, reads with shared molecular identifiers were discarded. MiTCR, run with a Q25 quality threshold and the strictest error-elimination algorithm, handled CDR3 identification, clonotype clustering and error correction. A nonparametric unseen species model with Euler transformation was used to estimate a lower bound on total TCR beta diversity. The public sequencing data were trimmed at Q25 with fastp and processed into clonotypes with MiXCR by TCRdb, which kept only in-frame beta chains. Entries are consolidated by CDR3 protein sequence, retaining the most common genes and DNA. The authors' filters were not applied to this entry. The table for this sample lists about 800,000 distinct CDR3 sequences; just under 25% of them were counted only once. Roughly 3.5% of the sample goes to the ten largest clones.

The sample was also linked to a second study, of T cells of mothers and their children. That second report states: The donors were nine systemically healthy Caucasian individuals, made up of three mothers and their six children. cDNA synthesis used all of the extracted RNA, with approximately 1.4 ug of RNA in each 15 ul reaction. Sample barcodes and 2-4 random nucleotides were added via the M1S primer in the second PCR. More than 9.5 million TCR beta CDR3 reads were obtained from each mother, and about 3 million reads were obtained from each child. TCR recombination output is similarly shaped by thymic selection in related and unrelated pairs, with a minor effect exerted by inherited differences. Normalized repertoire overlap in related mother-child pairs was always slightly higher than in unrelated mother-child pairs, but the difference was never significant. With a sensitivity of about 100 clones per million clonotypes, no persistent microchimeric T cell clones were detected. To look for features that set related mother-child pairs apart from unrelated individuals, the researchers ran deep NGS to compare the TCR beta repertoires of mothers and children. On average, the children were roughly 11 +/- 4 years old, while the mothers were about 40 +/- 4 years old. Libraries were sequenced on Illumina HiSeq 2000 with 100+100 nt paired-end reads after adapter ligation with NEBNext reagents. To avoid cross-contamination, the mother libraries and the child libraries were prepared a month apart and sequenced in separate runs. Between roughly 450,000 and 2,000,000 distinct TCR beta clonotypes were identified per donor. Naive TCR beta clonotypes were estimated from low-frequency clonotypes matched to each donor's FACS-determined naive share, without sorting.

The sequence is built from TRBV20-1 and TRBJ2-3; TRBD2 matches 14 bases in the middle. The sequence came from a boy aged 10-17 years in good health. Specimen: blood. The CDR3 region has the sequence CSARDSRTSGRITDTQYF. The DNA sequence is TGCAGTGCTAGAGATTCCCGGACTAGCGGGAGGATTACAGATACGCAGTATTTT.